This TCR beta chain originates from a study of blood T cell repertoires in COVID-19. The V and J ends lost 7 bases and 6 bases respectively, with 10 bases between them. The germline CDR1 and CDR2 sequences are WSHSY and SAAADI. CDR3 length: 13 residues. The protocol was immunoSEQ multiplex PCR, while the TCRdb copy is restricted to in-frame clones and leaves out a portion. The data contain 250,000 to 300,000 clones, roughly 91% of them singletons. Sequences were obtained from PBMCs or T cells enriched from blood (not recorded which). V is TRBV10-2 and J is TRBJ1-6; no clear D. The source is a woman in her fifties or sixties in a cohort exposed to, infected with or recovered from COVID-19 (not recorded which). The CDR3 nucleotides are TGCGCCAGCATTGTCAGTCTTAATTCACCCCTCCACTTT. It yields the protein CASIVSLNSPLHF.